This TCR beta chain appears in the sequencing data of a study of blood T cell repertoires in COVID-19. TCRdb's copy holds only in-frame clones and misses some; the assay was immunoSEQ multiplex PCR. The table lists approximately 290,000 clones, approximately 85% of them singletons. The CDR3 runs to 13 residues. Trimming removed 3 bases from V and 7 bases from J, with 7 bases in between. Germline V gene data show CDR1 as MNHEY and CDR2 as SMNVEV (reference sequence). The origin of this receptor is a woman in her thirties who had recovered from COVID-19. V gene TRBV27 combines with J gene TRBJ1-6; possibly TRBD1 for D (5 bases). Sequencing input: PBMCs or T cells enriched from blood (not recorded which). For the CDR3, the DNA is TGTGCCAGCAGTTTTGGGGGGAATTCACCCCTCCACTTT. It encodes CASSFGGNSPLHF.